This T cell receptor beta chain was recorded in a study of blood T cell repertoires in COVID-19. V was trimmed by 6 bases and J by 6 bases, leaving 12 bases between them. CDR3 size: 13 residues. Germline loops: CDR1 MDHEN, CDR2 SYDVKM. Repertoires were generated with immunoSEQ multiplex PCR, while TCRdb's copy carries only in-frame clones and drops some. The sample shows about 190,000 clones, about four fifths of them seen only once. Cohorts were determined from participant-reported clinical history. The sequence derives from a woman in her twenties or thirties who had recovered from COVID-19. Input material: PBMCs or T cells enriched from blood (not recorded which). V and J are TRBV28 and TRBJ1-5; D might be TRBD1 (6 bases). The chain's CDR3 is CASSLTGIQPQHF. CDR3 sequence (DNA): TGTGCCAGCAGCCTAACAGGGATTCAGCCCCAGCATTTT.